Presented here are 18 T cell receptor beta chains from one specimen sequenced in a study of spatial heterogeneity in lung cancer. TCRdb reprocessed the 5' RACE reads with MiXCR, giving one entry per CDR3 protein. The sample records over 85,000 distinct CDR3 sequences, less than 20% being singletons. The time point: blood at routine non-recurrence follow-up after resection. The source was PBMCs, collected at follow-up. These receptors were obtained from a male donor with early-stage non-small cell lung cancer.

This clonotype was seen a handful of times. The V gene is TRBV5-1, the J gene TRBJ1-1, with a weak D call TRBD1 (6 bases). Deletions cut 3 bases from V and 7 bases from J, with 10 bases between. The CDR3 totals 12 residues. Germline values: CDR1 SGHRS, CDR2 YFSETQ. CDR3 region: CASSSDSVEAFF. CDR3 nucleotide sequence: TGCGCCAGCAGCTCGGACAGCGTTGAAGCTTTCTTT. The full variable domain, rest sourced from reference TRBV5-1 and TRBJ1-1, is KAGVTQTPRYLIKTRGQQVTLSCSPISGHRSVSWYQQTPGQGLQFLFEYFSETQRNKGNFPGRFSGRQFSNSRSEMNVSTLELGDSALYLCASSSDSVEAFFGQGTRLTVV.

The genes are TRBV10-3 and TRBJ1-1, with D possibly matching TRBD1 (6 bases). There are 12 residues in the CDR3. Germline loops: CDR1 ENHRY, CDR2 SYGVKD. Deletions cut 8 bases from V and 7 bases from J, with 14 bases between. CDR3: CAIGGGGDEAFF. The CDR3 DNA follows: TGTGCCATCGGGGGAGGGGGAGATGAAGCTTTCTTT.

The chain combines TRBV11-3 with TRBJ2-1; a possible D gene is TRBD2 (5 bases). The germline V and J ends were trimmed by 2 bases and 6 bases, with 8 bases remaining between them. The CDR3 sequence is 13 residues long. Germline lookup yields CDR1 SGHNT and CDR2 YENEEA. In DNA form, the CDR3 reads TGTGCCAGCAGCTTAACAGCGGCCAATGAGCAGTTCTTC. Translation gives CASSLTAANEQFF.

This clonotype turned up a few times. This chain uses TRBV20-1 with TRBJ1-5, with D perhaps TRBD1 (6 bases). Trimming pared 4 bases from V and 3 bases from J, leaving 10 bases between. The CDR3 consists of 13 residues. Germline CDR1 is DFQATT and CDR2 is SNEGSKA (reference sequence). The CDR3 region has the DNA TGCAGTGCTACCCAGGGGCTCAATCAGCCCCAGCATTTT. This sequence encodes CSATQGLNQPQHF.

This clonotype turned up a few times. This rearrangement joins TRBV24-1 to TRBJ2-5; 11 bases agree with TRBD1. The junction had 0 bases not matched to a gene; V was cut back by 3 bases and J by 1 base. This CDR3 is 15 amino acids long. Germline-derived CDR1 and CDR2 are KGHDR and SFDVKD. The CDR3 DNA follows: TGTGCCACCAGTGATGGGACAGGGGGCCAAGAGACCCAGTACTTC. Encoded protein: CATSDGTGGQETQYF.

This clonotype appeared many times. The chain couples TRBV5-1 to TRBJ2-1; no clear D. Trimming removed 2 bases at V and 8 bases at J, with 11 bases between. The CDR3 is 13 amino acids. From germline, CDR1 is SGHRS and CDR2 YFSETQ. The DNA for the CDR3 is TGCGCCAGCAGCTTCGTCGTCTGGGATGAGCAGTTCTTC. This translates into CASSFVVWDEQFF. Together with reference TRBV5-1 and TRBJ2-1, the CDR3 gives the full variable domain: KAGVTQTPRYLIKTRGQQVTLSCSPISGHRSVSWYQQTPGQGLQFLFEYFSETQRNKGNFPGRFSGRQFSNSRSEMNVSTLELGDSALYLCASSFVVWDEQFFGPGTRLTVL.

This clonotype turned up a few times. The CDR3 reads CASSQAGYTQYF. CDR3 DNA: TGTGCCAGCAGCCAGGCCGGGTATACGCAGTATTTT. The chain employs TRBV3-1 and TRBJ2-3; D ambiguous. The ends were cut back, 3 bases at V and 7 bases at J, with 8 bases in the middle. The CDR3 sequence is 12 residues long. Germline loops: CDR1 LGHDT, CDR2 YNNKEL (reference sequence).

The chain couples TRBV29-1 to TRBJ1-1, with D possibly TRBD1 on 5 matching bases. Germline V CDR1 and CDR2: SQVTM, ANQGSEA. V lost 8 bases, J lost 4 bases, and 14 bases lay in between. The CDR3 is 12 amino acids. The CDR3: CSSRGGTTEAFF. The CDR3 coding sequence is TGCAGCTCCCGGGGAGGGACCACTGAAGCTTTCTTT.

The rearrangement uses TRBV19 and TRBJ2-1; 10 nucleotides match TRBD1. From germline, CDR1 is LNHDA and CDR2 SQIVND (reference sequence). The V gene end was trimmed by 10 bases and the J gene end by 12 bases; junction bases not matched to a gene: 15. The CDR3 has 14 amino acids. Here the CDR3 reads CAKPGTGDHFWQFF. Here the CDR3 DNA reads TGTGCCAAACCCGGGACAGGGGACCATTTTTGGCAGTTCTTC.

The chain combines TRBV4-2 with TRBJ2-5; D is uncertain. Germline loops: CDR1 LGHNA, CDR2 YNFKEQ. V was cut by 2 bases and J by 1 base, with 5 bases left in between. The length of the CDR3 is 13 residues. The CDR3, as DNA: TGTGCCAGCAGCCAAAGCTTCCAAGAGACCCAGTACTTC. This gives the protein CASSQSFQETQYF.

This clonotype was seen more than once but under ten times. CDR3 sequence reads: CASGLGQVYAEAFF. The CDR3, as DNA: TGTGCTAGTGGTCTGGGACAGGTCTACGCTGAAGCTTTCTTT. The genes are TRBV12-5 and TRBJ1-1; 8 bases map to TRBD1. The CDR3 covers 14 residues. In germline, CDR1 is LGHNT, CDR2 FRNRAP. Trimming removed 5 bases from V and 6 bases from J; junction bases left unmatched: 8.

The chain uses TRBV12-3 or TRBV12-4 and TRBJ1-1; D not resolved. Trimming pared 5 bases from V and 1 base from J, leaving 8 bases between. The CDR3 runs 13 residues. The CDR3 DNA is TGTGCCAGCAGTCTCCAAGAGAACACTGAAGCTTTCTTT. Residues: CASSLQENTEAFF.

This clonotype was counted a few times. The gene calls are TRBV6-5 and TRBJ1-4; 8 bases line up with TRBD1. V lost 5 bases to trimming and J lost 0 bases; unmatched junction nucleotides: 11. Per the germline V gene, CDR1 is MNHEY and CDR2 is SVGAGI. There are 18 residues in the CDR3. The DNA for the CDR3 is TGTGCCAGCAGTCGCCGGACAGGGTCGACCGCAACTAATGAAAAACTGTTTTTT. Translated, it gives CASSRRTGSTATNEKLFF.

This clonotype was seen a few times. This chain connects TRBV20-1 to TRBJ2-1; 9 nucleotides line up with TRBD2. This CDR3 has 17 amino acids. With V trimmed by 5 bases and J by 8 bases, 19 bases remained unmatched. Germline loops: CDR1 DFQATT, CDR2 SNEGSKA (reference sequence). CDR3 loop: CSAYTSGPRKGNDEQFF. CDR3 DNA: TGCAGTGCTTATACTAGCGGGCCGAGAAAAGGCAATGATGAGCAGTTCTTC.

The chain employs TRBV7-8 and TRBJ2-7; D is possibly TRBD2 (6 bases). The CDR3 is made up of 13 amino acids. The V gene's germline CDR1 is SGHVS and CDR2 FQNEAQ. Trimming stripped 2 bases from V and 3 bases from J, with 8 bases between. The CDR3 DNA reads TGTGCCAGCAGCTTAACCGGGGGCTACGAGCAGTACGTC. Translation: CASSLTGGYEQYV.

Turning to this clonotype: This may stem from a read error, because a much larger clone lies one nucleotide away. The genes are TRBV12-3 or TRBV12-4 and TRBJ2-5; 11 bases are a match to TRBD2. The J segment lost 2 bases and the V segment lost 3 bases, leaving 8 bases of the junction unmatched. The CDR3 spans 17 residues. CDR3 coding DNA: TGTGCCAGCAGTTTTGTCGAGACTAGCGGGGCACAAGAGACCCAGTACTTC. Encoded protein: CASSFVETSGAQETQYF.

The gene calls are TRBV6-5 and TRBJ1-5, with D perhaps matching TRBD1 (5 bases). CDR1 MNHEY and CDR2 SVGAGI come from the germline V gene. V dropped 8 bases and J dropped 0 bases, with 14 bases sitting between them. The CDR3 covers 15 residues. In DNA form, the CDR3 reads TGTGCCAGCGGGGACGCTCGGGGTAGCAATCAGCCCCAGCATTTT. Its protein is CASGDARGSNQPQHF.

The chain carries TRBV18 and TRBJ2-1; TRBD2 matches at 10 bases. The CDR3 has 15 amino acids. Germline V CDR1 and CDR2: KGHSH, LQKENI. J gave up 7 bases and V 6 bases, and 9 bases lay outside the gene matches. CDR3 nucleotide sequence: TGTGCCAGCTCCCAGGCCAGCGGGAGGGCAAATGAGCAGTTCTTC. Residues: CASSQASGRANEQFF. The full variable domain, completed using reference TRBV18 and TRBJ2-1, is NAGVMQNPRHLVRRRGQEARLRCSPMKGHSHVYWYRQLPEEGLKFMVYLQKENIIDESGMPKERFSAEFPKEGPSILRIQQVVRGDSAAYFCASSQASGRANEQFFGPGTRLTVL.